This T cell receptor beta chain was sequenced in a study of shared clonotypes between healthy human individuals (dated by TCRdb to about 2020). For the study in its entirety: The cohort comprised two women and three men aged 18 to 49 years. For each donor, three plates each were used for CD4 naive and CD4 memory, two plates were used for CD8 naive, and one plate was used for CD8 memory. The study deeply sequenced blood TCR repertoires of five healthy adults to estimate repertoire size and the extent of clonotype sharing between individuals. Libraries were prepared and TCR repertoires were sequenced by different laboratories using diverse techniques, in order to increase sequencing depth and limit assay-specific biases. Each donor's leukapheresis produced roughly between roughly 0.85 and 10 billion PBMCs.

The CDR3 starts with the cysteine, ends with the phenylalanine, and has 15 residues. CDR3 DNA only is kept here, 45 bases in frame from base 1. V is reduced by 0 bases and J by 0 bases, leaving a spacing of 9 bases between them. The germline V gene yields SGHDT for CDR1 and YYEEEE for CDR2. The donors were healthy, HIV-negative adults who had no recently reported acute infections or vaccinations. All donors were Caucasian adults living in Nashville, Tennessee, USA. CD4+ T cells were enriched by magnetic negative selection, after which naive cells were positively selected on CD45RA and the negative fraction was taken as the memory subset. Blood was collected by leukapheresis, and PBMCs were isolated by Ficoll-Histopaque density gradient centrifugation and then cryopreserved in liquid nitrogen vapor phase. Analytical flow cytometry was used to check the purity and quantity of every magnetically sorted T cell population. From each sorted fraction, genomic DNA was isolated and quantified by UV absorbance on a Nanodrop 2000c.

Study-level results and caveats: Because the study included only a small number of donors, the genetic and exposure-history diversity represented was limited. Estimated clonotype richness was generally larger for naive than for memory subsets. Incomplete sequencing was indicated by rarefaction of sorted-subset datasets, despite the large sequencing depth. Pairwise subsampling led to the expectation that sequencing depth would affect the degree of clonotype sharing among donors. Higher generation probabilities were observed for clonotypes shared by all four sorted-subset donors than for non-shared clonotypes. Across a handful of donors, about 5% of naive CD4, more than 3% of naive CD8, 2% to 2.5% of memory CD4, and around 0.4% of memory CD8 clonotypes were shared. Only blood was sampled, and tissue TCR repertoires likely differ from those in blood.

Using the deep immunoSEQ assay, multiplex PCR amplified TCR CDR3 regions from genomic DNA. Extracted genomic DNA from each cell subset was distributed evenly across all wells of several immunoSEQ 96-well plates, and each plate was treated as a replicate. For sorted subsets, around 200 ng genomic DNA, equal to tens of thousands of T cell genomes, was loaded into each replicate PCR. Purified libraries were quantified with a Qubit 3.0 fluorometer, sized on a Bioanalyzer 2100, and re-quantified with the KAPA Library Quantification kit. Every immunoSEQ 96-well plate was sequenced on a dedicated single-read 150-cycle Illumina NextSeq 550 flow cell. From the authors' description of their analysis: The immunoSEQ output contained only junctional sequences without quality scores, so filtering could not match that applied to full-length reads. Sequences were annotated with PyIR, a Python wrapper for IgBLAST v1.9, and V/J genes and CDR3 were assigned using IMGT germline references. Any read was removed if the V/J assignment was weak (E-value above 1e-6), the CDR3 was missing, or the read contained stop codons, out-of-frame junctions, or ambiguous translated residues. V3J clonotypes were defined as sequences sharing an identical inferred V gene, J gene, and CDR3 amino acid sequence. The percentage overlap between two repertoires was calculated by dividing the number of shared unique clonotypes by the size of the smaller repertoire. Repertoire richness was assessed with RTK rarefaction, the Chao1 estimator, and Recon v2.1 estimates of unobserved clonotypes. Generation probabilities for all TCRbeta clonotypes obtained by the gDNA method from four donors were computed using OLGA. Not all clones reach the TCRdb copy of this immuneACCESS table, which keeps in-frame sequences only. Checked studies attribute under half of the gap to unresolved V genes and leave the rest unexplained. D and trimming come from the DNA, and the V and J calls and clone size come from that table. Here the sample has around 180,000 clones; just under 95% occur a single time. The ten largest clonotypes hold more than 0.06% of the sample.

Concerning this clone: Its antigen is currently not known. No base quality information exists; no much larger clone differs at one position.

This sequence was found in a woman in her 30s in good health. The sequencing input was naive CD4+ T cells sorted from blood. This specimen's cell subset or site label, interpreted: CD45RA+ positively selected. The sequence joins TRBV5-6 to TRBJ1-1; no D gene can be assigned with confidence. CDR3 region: CASSLGRDLNTEAFF. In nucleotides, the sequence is TGTGCCAGCAGCTTGGGAAGAGATTTGAACACTGAAGCTTTCTTT.